Listed below are T cell receptor beta chains from one sample, sequenced in a study of cytomegalovirus exposure and HLA in healthy donors. Repertoires were generated with immunoSEQ multiplex PCR, while TCRdb's copy carries only in-frame clones and drops some. The profile shows fewer than 200,000 clones, less than 90% of them singletons. The sequencing input was PBMCs. The receptors were gathered from a girl in the first two years of life in good health and CMV-seronegative. The conserved cysteine and the conserved F or W are not part of the CDR3 here. Each record gives: V gene, J gene, CDR3 protein.

TRBV27,TRBJ1-6,ASSLSTGEWGSPLH
TRBV7-2,TRBJ1-5,ASSLDLGEGQPQH
TRBV9,TRBJ2-7,ASSAYGQPYEQY
TRBV25-1,TRBJ2-5,ASSAVMGETQY
TRBV13,TRBJ1-1,ASSSFGGKNTEAF
TRBV18,TRBJ2-2,ASSPSSGGRNTGELF
TRBV7-2,TRBJ1-1,ASSLALRGINTEAF
TRBV5-1,TRBJ2-4,ASSLDTGKNIQY
TRBV27,.,ASSPKTGVGYEQY
TRBV5-8,TRBJ1-3,ASSWGQFSSGNTIY
TRBV10-1,TRBJ2-5,ANKAPGVEQY
TRBV2,TRBJ1-1,ASSESRGAGAF
TRBV15,TRBJ2-6,ATSREGVAGANVLT
TRBV11-1,TRBJ2-3,ASSLGGGSSDTQY
TRBV30,TRBJ2-7,AWTVAGSSYEQY
TRBV5-4,TRBJ2-3,ASRTGGADTQY
TRBV10-3,TRBJ2-7,AISDGGESTIGQY
TRBV19,TRBJ2-1,ATSGGYNEQF
TRBV18,TRBJ2-1,ASSPLTGVSYNEQF
TRBV5-1,TRBJ1-5,ASSVGDIWKPQH
TRBV19,TRBJ2-7,ASSIPTPAGGDIDEQY
TRBV9,TRBJ1-1,ASSVPGNTEAF
TRBV6-5,TRBJ2-7,ASRRLAGVPCEQY
TRBV7-9,TRBJ2-3,ASSLSRSTDTQY